These 19 T cell receptor beta chains share one sample of origin, sequenced in a study of graft-versus-host responses after intestinal transplantation. Some clones are missing from TCRdb's copy, which holds only in-frame ones; the method was immunoSEQ multiplex PCR. This sample has 70,000 to 95,000 clones, with 90% to 95% found just once. No antigen has been assigned to these receptors. The material sequenced was unstimulated CD8+ T cells sorted from spleen or lymph node cells, taken before transplant. These receptors all come from a human donor who was the organ donor for an intestinal transplant.

This rearrangement joins TRBV18 to TRBJ2-7; 8 bases map to TRBD2. This CDR3 region has 11 residues. Germline CDR1 reads KGHSH; CDR2 reads LQKENI. With 5 bases clipped from V and 7 bases from J, the junction kept 1 base outside the gene matches. In DNA form, the CDR3 reads TGTGCCAGCTCAGCGGGGGGTGAGCAGTACTTC. It is translated as CASSAGGEQYF. Drawing the rest from reference TRBV18 and TRBJ2-7, the complete variable domain is NAGVMQNPRHLVRRRGQEARLRCSPMKGHSHVYWYRQLPEEGLKFMVYLQKENIIDESGMPKERFSAEFPKEGPSILRIQQVVRGDSAAYFCASSAGGEQYFGPGTRLTVT.

The V and J genes are TRBV11-2 and TRBJ2-7, with TRBD2 identical over 10 bases. The CDR3 totals 17 residues. Losses at the gene ends were 5 bases for V and 1 base for J; bases not matched to a gene: 11. Germline V lookup: CDR1 SGHAT, CDR2 FQNNGV. The CDR3 nucleotides are TGTGCCAGCAGCCTCCTGAGGGGACTAGCGTTTTCCTACGAGCAGTACTTC. Translated: CASSLLRGLAFSYEQYF.

This chain joins TRBV5-6 and TRBJ2-3, with a tentative D call TRBD2 (6 bases). Trimming removed 4 bases at V and 2 bases at J, with 14 bases between. The CDR3 covers 15 residues. Germline values: CDR1 SGHDT, CDR2 YYEEEE. The CDR3 coding sequence is TGTGCCAGCAGCGCCAACCTAGCGACCACAGATACGCAGTATTTT. As protein: CASSANLATTDTQYF.

CDR3 in DNA: TGTGCCAGCAGCTTATATCGGGCGGGGGATGAGCAGTTCTTC. The encoded protein is CASSLYRAGDEQFF. The V gene is TRBV7-9, the J gene TRBJ2-1; 7 positions match TRBD2. J was trimmed by 8 bases and V by 2 bases; bases with no gene match: 6. Per germline, CDR1 SEHNR and CDR2 FQNEAQ (reference sequence). The CDR3 contains 14 residues.

This chain uses TRBV9 with TRBJ2-1; a possible D gene is TRBD2 (6 bases). Trimming pared 3 bases from V and 4 bases from J, leaving 20 bases between. In germline, CDR1 is SGDLS, CDR2 YYNGEE. The CDR3 is 17 residues long. CDR3 residues: CASSALQAGYDYNEQFF. Here the CDR3 DNA reads TGTGCCAGCAGCGCTCTCCAAGCGGGCTACGATTACAATGAGCAGTTCTTC.

V is TRBV27 and J is TRBJ2-7, with 8 bases lining up with TRBD1. The CDR3 consists of 16 residues. Germline trimming cut 3 bases from V and 3 bases from J; bases unmatched to any gene: 10. Germline V CDR1 and CDR2: MNHEY, SMNVEV (reference sequence). The CDR3 bases are TGTGCCAGCAGTTTGGGGGTTGGGACAGGATACTACGAGCAGTACTTC. Protein: CASSLGVGTGYYEQYF.

This chain uses TRBV5-4 with TRBJ2-2; 7 positions match TRBD2. Germline V lookup: CDR1 SGHNT, CDR2 YYREEE (reference sequence). The CDR3 is 14 amino acids. V shed 2 bases, J shed 7 bases, and the junction held 5 bases outside the gene matches. The CDR3 bases are TGTGCCAGCAGCTTCATTGGGGGGGACGGGGAGCTGTTTTTT. Residues: CASSFIGGDGELFF.

This rearrangement joins TRBV5-1 to TRBJ1-2, with 7 bases lining up with TRBD1. The CDR3 totals 15 residues. Germline trimming cut 4 bases from V and 12 bases from J; bases unmatched to any gene: 18. Germline values: CDR1 SGHRS, CDR2 YFSETQ. The DNA of the CDR3 is TGCGCCAGCAGCACCTACGGCCAGGGGGTGCCAGGTCACACCTTC. Protein product: CASSTYGQGVPGHTF.

CDR3: CASSLWPTRENDGEQYF. DNA for the CDR3: TGTGCCAGCAGTTTATGGCCCACGCGGGAGAACGACGGCGAGCAGTACTTC. The chain has TRBV28 and TRBJ2-7; 7 bases align to TRBD2. CDR3 length: 17 residues. Per the germline V gene, CDR1 is MDHEN and CDR2 is SYDVKM. V was pared by 0 bases and J by 6 bases, with 14 bases of the junction left unmatched.

The chain carries TRBV7-8 and TRBJ2-7; 8 bases align to TRBD1. The length of the CDR3 is 14 residues. Germline assignment: CDR1 SGHVS and CDR2 FQNEAQ. The V gene end was trimmed by 3 bases and the J gene end by 3 bases; junction bases not matched to a gene: 4. The CDR3 sequence: CASSFQGAVYEQYF. CDR3 nucleotides: TGTGCCAGCAGCTTCCAGGGGGCCGTCTACGAGCAGTACTTC.

The chain uses TRBV4-1 and TRBJ1-5; 8 bases are a match to TRBD1. CDR3 length equals 15 residues. The germline V gene has CDR1 MGHRA and CDR2 YSYEKL. V gave up 1 base and J gave up 7 bases; unmatched junction bases: 6. This CDR3 reads CASSQGSGGLQPQHF. CDR3 in DNA: TGCGCCAGCAGCCAAGGTTCAGGGGGCTTGCAGCCCCAGCATTTT.

The chain recombines TRBV6-5 with TRBJ1-1; D is possibly TRBD1 (6 bases). CDR3 length equals 14 residues. V was trimmed by 4 bases and J by 3 bases, leaving 12 bases between them. CDR1 is MNHEY and CDR2 is SVGAGI in the germline V gene. Here the CDR3 reads CASSFAEGDTEAFF. The CDR3 DNA is TGTGCCAGCAGTTTCGCTGAGGGGGACACTGAAGCTTTCTTT.

This chain connects TRBV12-1 to TRBJ2-3; the D call of TRBD1 is as the table states it, not checked on the DNA. TRBV12-1 is designated a pseudogene. The CDR3 sequence is 16 residues long. DNA for the CDR3: TGTGCCAGCAGCTTTAAGGCGGCAGGGGAAACAGATACGCAGTATTTT. This sequence encodes CASSFKAAGETDTQYF.

The chain is built from TRBV9 and TRBJ2-5, with 7 bases fitting TRBD1. Germline trimming cut 0 bases from V and 1 base from J; bases unmatched to any gene: 6. Germline CDR1 SGDLS, CDR2 YYNGEE. The CDR3 loop spans 16 amino acids. The CDR3 loop is CASSVEGDRAQETQYF. The CDR3 nucleotides read TGTGCCAGCAGCGTAGAAGGCGACAGGGCCCAAGAGACCCAGTACTTC.

The chain employs TRBV28 and TRBJ2-1, with D hard to call. CDR1 MDHEN and CDR2 SYDVKM come from the germline V gene. With 5 bases removed from V and 8 bases from J, the gap between germline ends came to 10 bases. This CDR3 has 12 amino acids. CDR3 nucleotide sequence: TGTGCCAGCAGTGGGCCTATTCATGAGCAGTTCTTC. This sequence encodes CASSGPIHEQFF.

The chain is built from TRBV6-6 and TRBJ2-5; D remains ambiguous. Near its end, the DNA agrees better with TRBJ2-7, so the J call may be wrong. Looked up from germline, CDR1 is MNHNY and CDR2 is SVGAGI (reference sequence). The CDR3 extends over 12 amino acids. This CDR3 is CASSYTAAEQYF. The CDR3 DNA is TGTGCCAGCAGTTACACCGCGGCCGAGCAGTACTTC.

The CDR3 DNA reads TGTGCCAGTAGTATAGTTGTGATCGGGGAGGCAAACACTGAAGCTTTCTTT. Translated, it gives CASSIVVIGEANTEAFF. The gene calls are TRBV19 and TRBJ1-1; no clear D. V lost 1 base to trimming and J lost 2 bases, with 17 bases between them. CDR1 and CDR2 from the germline V gene are LNHDA and SQIVND (reference sequence). This CDR3 comprises 17 residues.

The chain employs TRBV9 and TRBJ2-5; TRBD2 might be the D (5 bases). CDR3 length: 16 residues. Germline-derived CDR1 and CDR2 are SGDLS and YYNGEE. Trimming stripped 3 bases from V and 2 bases from J, with 17 bases between. The CDR3 DNA follows: TGTGCCAGCAGCGCTCCTCCCGGACTTGCTCAAGAGACCCAGTACTTC. It is translated as CASSAPPGLAQETQYF.

CDR3: CASSFYEVGYEQYF. Written as DNA, the CDR3 is TGCGCCAGCAGCTTTTACGAGGTCGGCTACGAGCAGTACTTC. The V call is TRBV5-1, the J call TRBJ2-7; D gene unclear. This CDR3 has 14 residues. Germline V lookup: CDR1 SGHRS, CDR2 YFSETQ. V lost 2 bases, J lost 3 bases, and 12 bases lay in between.